This T cell receptor beta chain was obtained from a study of blood T cell repertoires in COVID-19. About the research overall: The origin of the acute and convalescent COVID-19 samples was the United States, Italy and Spain. T cells, B-cell-depleted T cells, or PBMCs provided the cDNA or gDNA that served as material.

Germline V gene lookup returns CDR1 SGHTS and CDR2 YDEGEE. The CDR3 has 15 residues. V shed 2 bases and J shed 5 bases, with 14 bases lying between them. TCRdb's table, derived via immunoSEQ multiplex PCR, lists solely in-frame clones and lacks some. The sample holds some 190,000 clones; roughly nine tenths are singletons and the top ten take 0.95% to 1.3%. This clonotype originated in a man aged 30 to 45 with acute or convalescent COVID-19. This chain joins TRBV5-8 and TRBJ1-3; D is perhaps TRBD1 (6 bases). The source material was peripheral blood. The CDR3 protein is CASSFLQGGRNTIYF. CDR3 nucleotide sequence: TGTGCCAGCAGCTTTTTACAGGGTGGTAGAAACACCATATATTTT.